Included here is one T cell receptor beta chain sequence, with context. The data stem from a study of blood T cell repertoires in COVID-19. Study background: T cells, B-cell-depleted T cells, or PBMCs supplied cDNA or gDNA.

Per germline, CDR1 SEHNR and CDR2 FQNEAQ (reference sequence). The CDR3 runs to 15 residues. V was cut by 5 bases and J by 2 bases, with 15 bases left in between. Clones were read by immunoSEQ multiplex PCR, and TCRdb kept only the in-frame ones, dropping some. The table has 60,000 to 75,000 clones, 65% to 85% seen once. The receptor was isolated from a human donor in a cohort sampled during active COVID-19. This chain connects TRBV7-9 to TRBJ2-5; D is perhaps TRBD1 (7 bases). Sequencing was carried out using peripheral blood. CDR3 sequence: CASSRGTVLQETQYF. CDR3 in DNA: TGTGCCAGCAGCCGCGGGACAGTTCTACAAGAGACCCAGTACTTC.